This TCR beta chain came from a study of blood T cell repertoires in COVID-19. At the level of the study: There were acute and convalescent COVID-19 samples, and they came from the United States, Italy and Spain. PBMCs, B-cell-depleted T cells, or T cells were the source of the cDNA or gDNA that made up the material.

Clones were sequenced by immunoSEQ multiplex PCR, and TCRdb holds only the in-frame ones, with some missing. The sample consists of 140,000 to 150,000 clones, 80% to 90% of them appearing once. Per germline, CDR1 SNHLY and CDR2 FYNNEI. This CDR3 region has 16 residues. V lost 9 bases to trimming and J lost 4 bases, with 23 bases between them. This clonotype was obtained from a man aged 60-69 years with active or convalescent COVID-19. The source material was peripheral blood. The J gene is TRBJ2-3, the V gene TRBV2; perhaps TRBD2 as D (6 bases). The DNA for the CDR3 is TGTGCCAGTGATCGGGGACTCAACCCGGGCTCAGATACGCAGTATTTT. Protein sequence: CASDRGLNPGSDTQYF.